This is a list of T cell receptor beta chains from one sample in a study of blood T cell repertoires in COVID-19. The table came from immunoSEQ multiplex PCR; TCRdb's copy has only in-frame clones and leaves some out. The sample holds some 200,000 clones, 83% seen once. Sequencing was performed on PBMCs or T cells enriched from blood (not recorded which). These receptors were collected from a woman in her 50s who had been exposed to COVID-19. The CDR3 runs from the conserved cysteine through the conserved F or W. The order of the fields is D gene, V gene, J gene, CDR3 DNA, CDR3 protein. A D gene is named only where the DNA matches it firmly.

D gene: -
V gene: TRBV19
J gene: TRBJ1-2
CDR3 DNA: TGTGCCAGTAGTAACCGACATGGCCTTAACTATGGCTACACCTTC
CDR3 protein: CASSNRHGLNYGYTF

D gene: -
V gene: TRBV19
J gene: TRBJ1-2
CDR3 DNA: TGTGCCAGTAGTACCAGGGGATGGGGCGATGGCTACACCTTC
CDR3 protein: CASSTRGWGDGYTF

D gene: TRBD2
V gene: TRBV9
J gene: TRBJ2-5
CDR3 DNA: TGTGCCAGCAGTCGATCCGGGACTAGCGGGGGGGCCTTCCGGGAGACCCAGTACTTC
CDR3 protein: CASSRSGTSGGAFRETQYF

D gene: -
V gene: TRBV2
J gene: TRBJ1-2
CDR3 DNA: TGTGCCAGCAGTGAAGCGATGCGGGGGAGCTATGGCTACACCTTC
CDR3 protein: CASSEAMRGSYGYTF

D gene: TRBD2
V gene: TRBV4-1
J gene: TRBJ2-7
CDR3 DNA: TGCGCCAGCAGCCTTGTCGGGGGGGCTTACGAGCAGTACTTC
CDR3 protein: CASSLVGGAYEQYF

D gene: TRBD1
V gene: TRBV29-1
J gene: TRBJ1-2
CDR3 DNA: TGCAGCGTGGGGACAGGGGAGAACACCTTC
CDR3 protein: CSVGTGENTF

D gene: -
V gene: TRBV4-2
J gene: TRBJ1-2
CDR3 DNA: TGTGCCAGCAGCCAAAGCCTTGTACCGGGTGGCTACACCTTC
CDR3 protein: CASSQSLVPGGYTF

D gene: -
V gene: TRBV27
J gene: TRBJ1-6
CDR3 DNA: TGTGCCAGCACTCCAGGCAATAATTCACCCCTCCACTTT
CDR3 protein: CASTPGNNSPLHF

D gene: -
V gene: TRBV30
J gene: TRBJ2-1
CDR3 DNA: TGTGCCTGGAAAAAGGGAGGTGAGCAGTTCTTC
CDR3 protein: CAWKKGGEQFF

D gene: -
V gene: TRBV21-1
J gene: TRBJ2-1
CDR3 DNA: TGTGCCAGCAAACCCCCCTTAGCGGGGGAGAACAATGAGCAGTTCTTC
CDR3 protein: CASKPPLAGENNEQFF

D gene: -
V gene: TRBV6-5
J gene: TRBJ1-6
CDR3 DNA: TGTGCCACGGGAGTGAATTCACCCCTCCACTTT
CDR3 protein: CATGVNSPLHF